The TCR beta chain under discussion was sequenced for a study of human T cells and chemical hapten exposure. Study details: Small volume differences among pooled libraries mainly caused per-sample TCR yield variation. Overall study findings and caveats: Expanded TCR sets contained significantly more large CDR3 similarity clusters than controls. Alopecia in all donors means immunity may differ from healthy individuals. Among TCRs, those above 1 in 1000 frequency were unaffected by DPC sensitization.

Noted time point: patch test 3, about 24 weeks after DPC sensitization. Treatment: therapeutic diphenylcyclopropenone sensitization with weekly scalp DPC. This clonotype turned up a few times. As yet, its antigen is unknown. One entry per CDR3 protein, called by TCRdb with MiXCR from the RACE reads. The profile shows 150,000 to 200,000 distinct CDR3 sequences, about a quarter of them singletons. This sample comprised whole blood, obtained in connection with sensitization to the hapten diphenylcyclopropenone (DPC). This clonotype was sampled from a woman aged 18-29 years with alopecia areata. Some clones in this sample may be carry-over from other donors' samples.

In DNA, the CDR3 is TGCGCCAGCAGTGGGAGGGTGGAGAGCACAGATACGCAGTATTTT. It encodes CASSGRVESTDTQYF. The V gene is TRBV10-2, the J gene TRBJ2-3, with D tentatively TRBD2 (6 bases). V lost 4 bases and J 0 bases, leaving 11 bases between the germline ends. Germline lookup yields CDR1 WSHSY and CDR2 SAAADI. The CDR3 length is 15 residues.